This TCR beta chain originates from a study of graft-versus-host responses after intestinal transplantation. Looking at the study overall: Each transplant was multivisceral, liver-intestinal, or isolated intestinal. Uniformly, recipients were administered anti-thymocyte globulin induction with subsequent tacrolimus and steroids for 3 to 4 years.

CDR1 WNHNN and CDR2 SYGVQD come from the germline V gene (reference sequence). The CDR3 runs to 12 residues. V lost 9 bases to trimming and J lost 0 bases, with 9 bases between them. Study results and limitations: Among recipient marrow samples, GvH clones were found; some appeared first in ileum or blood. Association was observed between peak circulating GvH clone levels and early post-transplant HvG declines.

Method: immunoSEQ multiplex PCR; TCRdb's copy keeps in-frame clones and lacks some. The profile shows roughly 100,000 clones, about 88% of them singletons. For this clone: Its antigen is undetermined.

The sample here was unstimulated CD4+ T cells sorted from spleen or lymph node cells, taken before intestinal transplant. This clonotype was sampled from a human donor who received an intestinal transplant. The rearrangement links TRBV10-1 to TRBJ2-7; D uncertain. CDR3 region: CARHQSSYEQYF. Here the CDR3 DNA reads TGCGCCAGACATCAGAGCTCCTACGAGCAGTACTTC.